The clone carrying this T cell receptor beta chain was counted ten times or more. Its specificity is not known. Trimming took off 0 bases at V and 1 base at J, with 12 bases between the two ends. Germline loops: CDR1 DFQATT, CDR2 SNEGSKA (reference sequence). The CDR3 spans 15 residues. Subjects with ophthalmopathy showed a Clinical Activity Score no lower than 3, a NOSPECS grade no lower than 4, and a duration shorter than 3 months. This sample holds PBMCs from 8.5 to 10 ml fresh peripheral blood. This entry comes from a study of T cells in Graves' hyperthyroidism and ophthalmopathy. General study findings and limits: Most thyroid clonotypes that were expanded above 0.001 also turned up in blood. Ophthalmopathy was predicted by the model a median of roughly 6.6 months ahead of onset.

Amplification of TCR beta CDR3 regions used RNA as the template. Initially, a first-round RT-PCR of the TCR CDR3 employed the HTBI primer set. One entry per CDR3 protein, called by TCRdb with MiXCR from the multiplex PCR reads. The sample has roughly 400,000 distinct CDR3 sequences, about an eighth seen once. The origin of this receptor is a man between 50 and 59 years old with Graves' ophthalmopathy. The specimen sequenced was blood. The V gene is TRBV20-1, the J gene TRBJ2-5, with D possibly being TRBD1 (6 bases). This CDR3 reads CSARDRQGPQETQYF. The CDR3 nucleotides read TGCAGTGCTAGAGATCGGCAGGGGCCCCAAGAGACCCAGTACTTC.